This entry concerns a single T cell receptor beta chain. Antigen unknown. Trimming cost V 8 bases and J 6 bases, with 19 bases left between them. The CDR3 has 15 amino acids. The germline CDR1 and CDR2 sequences are MNHNS and SASEGT. These data belong to a study of T-cell reconstitution after alpha-beta-depleted transplantation in children. Notes on the study in general: Approximately two months post-transplant, alpha-beta T cells reportedly originated from several hundred expanded graft clones. A year had passed since transplant, and T-cell counts and diversity by then came mostly from newly produced T cells. It was surviving recipient T cells and thymic progenitors that gave some patients high TCRbeta diversity at day 60.

This sample's TCRbeta library carried unique molecular identifier barcodes. One entry per CDR3 protein, called by TCRdb with MiXCR from the PCR reads. The data show about 440,000 distinct CDR3 sequences, with 43% seen just once and around 29% held by the top ten. The V gene is TRBV6-1, the J gene TRBJ2-2; D is possibly TRBD2 (7 bases). Sequenced material: PBMCs, taken before TCRalphabeta/CD19-depleted stem cell transplant. The TCR was taken from a girl aged 2 to 10 with aplastic anemia, due to receive a stem cell transplant. CDR3 DNA sequence: TGTGCCAGCCACCTCCGAACGGGGGGCCCCGGGGAGCTGTTTTTT. Its translation: CASHLRTGGPGELFF.